This TCR beta chain was sequenced during a study of T cells after yellow fever vaccination. V gave up 4 bases and J gave up 1 base, with 7 bases separating them. Per germline, CDR1 MGHRA and CDR2 YSYEKL. This CDR3 spans 13 amino acids. General study findings and limits: Only a minor proportion of clonotypes was detected across both CD4 and CD8 compartments.

In its sample, this clonotype was seen many times. What it binds is unknown. UMIs and a universal primer site were added when TCR cDNA was made by 5'RACE template switching. TCRdb re-called the 5' RACE reads with MiXCR, one entry per CDR3 protein. The sample has about 260,000 distinct CDR3 sequences; 3.6% are singletons. This sequence was found in a man aged 18 to 30 who received the YFV17D yellow fever vaccine. This specimen consisted of PBMCs, obtained 15 days after the yellow fever booster vaccination. This rearrangement joins TRBV4-1 to TRBJ1-1; D not certain. Written as DNA, the CDR3 is TGCGCCAGCAGCCCCCCCCCGAACACTGAAGCTTTCTTT. As protein: CASSPPPNTEAFF.